Listed here is a single TCR beta chain. Its matching antigen is unknown. This sample was taken from a study of shared clonotypes between healthy human individuals. For the study at large: Plates per donor: three CD4 naive, three CD4 memory, two CD8 naive, one CD8 memory. Points from the study as a whole: Represented diversity, genetic and exposure-history alike, was limited by few donors.

Each of the donors was a healthy adult who was HIV-negative and had not had a recent acute infection or vaccination. CDR1 and CDR2 (germline): MGHDK, SYGVNS. The CDR3 runs 13 residues. Trimming stripped 3 bases from V and 11 bases from J, with 16 bases between. Assay used: immunoSEQ multiplex PCR; TCRdb lists only in-frame clones, some missing. The data hold 2 million to 2.5 million clones, with approximately 94% observed a single time. V and J are TRBV25-1 and TRBJ2-5, with TRBD1 as a possible D gene (6 bases). The specimen sequenced was naive CD4+ T cells sorted from blood. Described subset: CD45RA+ positively selected. The origin of this receptor is a man aged 18 to 35 in good health. Here the CDR3 DNA reads TGTGCCAGCAGTGATTCCCCGAGACAGGTTCAGTACTTC. It yields the protein CASSDSPRQVQYF. Supplemented by reference TRBV25-1 and TRBJ2-5, the full variable domain reads EADIYQTPRYLVIGTGKKITLECSQTMGHDKMYWYQQDPGMELHLIHYSYGVNSTEKGDLSSESTVSRIRTEHFPLTLESARPSHTSQYLCASSDSPRQVQYFGPGTRLLVL.